This TCR beta chain stems from a study of T-cell memory formation after mild COVID-19 (TCRdb year 2021). Background on the whole study: TCR sequence clusters from the two donors were largely donor specific. Longitudinal TCRalpha and TCRbeta repertoire sequencing tracked T-cell clones expanding and contracting after mild COVID-19 in a couple of donors. The cohort was made up of two young adult volunteers, one female and one male, who were previously healthy. Summary of the overall study and its limitations: The study covered only a couple of mild cases, and larger cohorts including severe cases with pre-infection samples were considered necessary. Some responding clones were detected in pre-infection memory, suggesting pre-existing cross-reactive memory T cells joined the SARS-CoV-2 response. Contracting CD4+ clones were located mainly in the CM and EM memory subsets, whereas CD8+ clones were found to be enriched in EMRA. Clones that contracted from day 15 to 85 showed balanced CD4/CD8 phenotypes, whereas a second wave of clones that expanded from day 15 to 37 leaned towards CD4+. SARS-CoV-2 specificity of the second-wave clones peaking on day 37 was not confirmed.

Sequencing was carried out with an Illumina NovaSeq 6000. TCRalpha and TCRbeta cDNA libraries were built by 5'RACE with constant-segment primers, adding sample barcodes and unique molecular identifiers. Trizol reagent was used to extract RNA from every sample. Libraries were amplified in two PCR steps, with a second sample barcode and Illumina TruSeq adapters added in the second step. Libraries were sequenced on an Illumina NovaSeq with 2 x 150 bp paired-end reads. Processing in the source paper ran as follows. With migec v1.2.7, reads were demultiplexed and then collapsed into UMI-guided consensus sequences. With mixcr v2.1.11, UMI consensuses were aligned to TRA and TRB V and J templates and assembled into clonotypes. A clonotype was counted as expanded or contracted only when both edgeR and NoisET called the clonotype significant, with the noise models trained on biological replicates. For edgeR calls, the cutoffs were a false discovery rate-adjusted p below 0.01 and a log2 fold-change threshold of 1. As an exploratory analysis of dynamics, max-normalized trajectories of the 1000 most abundant clonotypes were examined by PCA with hierarchical clustering. Each responding clone was given a CD4 or CD8 phenotype based on the CD4+ and CD8+ repertoires, which had been sequenced separately. The public sequencing data were trimmed at Q25 with fastp and processed into clonotypes with MiXCR by TCRdb, which kept only in-frame beta chains. Rows are unified per CDR3 protein, each entry keeping the most common DNA and genes. The V and J calls shown here were made by TCRdb, not taken from the authors' results. The sample has 300,000 to 350,000 distinct CDR3 sequences on record, under 15% of them singletons. The ten largest clones capture over 20% of the sample.

This clonotype was observed a handful of times. Its cognate antigen has yet to be identified. No per-base quality is available; no much larger clone lies one base away. PBMCs were isolated by Ficoll-Paque density gradient centrifugation. The CDR3 has 17 amino acids, counting the end cysteine and phenylalanine. Of the read, only the CDR3 DNA is kept; its 51 bases are in frame from base 1. V loses 3 bases, J loses 2 bases, and the germline ends lie 21 bases apart. CDR1 and CDR2 were assigned from the germline V gene (reference sequence) as SGHKS and YYEKEE. The chain joins TRBV5-5 to TRBJ2-7, with no D gene named confidently. Sequencing was done on a sample of PBMCs or a T cell subset sorted from them (not recorded which). This clonotype was obtained from a man aged 18 to 35 who had mild COVID-19 (a few samples of this study predate the infection). The sample titles of this study are shuffled in the database, so cell type and time point are left out; the donor was told from shared clones. For the CDR3, the sequence is CASSSRMASGRTYEQYF. In nucleotide form, the sequence is TGTGCCAGCAGCTCCCGGATGGCCTCCGGCCGTACCTACGAGCAGTACTTC. Here the CDR3 is joined to the reference TRBV5-5 and TRBJ2-7 genes, and the full variable domain is: DAGVTQSPTHLIKTRGQQVTLRCSPISGHKSVSWYQQVLGQGPQFIFQYYEKEERGRGNFPDRFSARQFPNYSSELNVNALLLGDSALYLCASSSRMASGRTYEQYFGPGTRLTVT.